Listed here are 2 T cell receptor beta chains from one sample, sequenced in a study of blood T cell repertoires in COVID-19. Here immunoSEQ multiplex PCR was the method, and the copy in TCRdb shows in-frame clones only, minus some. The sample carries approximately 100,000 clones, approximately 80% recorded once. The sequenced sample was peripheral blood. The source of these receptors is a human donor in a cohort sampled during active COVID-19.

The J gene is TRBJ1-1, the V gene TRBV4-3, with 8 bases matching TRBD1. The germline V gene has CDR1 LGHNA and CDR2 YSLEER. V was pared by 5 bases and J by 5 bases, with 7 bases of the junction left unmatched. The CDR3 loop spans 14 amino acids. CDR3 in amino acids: CASSSTGVGTEAFF. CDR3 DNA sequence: TGCGCCAGCAGCTCGACAGGGGTTGGGACTGAAGCTTTCTTT.

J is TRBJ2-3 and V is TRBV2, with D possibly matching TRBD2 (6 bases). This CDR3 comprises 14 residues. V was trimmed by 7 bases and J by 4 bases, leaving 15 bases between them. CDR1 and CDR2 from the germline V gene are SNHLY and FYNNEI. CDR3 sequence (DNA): TGTGCCAGCAAAAGGGACTCTCTCCCAGATACGCAGTATTTT. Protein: CASKRDSLPDTQYF.